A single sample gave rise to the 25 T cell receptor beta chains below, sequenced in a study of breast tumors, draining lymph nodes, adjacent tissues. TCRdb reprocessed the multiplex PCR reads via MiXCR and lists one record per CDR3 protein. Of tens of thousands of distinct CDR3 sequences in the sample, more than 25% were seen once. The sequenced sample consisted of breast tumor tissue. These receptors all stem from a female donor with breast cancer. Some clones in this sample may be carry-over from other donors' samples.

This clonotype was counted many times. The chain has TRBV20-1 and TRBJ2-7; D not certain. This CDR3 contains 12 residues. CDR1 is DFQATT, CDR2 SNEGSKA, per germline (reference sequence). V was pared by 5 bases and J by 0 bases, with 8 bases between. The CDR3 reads CSAPADSYEQYF. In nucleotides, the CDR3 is TGCAGTGCTCCCGCTGACTCCTACGAGCAGTACTTC.

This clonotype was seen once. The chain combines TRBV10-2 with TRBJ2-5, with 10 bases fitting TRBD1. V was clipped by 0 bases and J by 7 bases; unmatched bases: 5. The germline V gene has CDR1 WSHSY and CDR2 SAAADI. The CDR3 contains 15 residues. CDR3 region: CASSESGTGEGTQYF. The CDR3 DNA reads TGCGCCAGCAGTGAGTCCGGGACAGGGGAAGGGACCCAGTACTTC.

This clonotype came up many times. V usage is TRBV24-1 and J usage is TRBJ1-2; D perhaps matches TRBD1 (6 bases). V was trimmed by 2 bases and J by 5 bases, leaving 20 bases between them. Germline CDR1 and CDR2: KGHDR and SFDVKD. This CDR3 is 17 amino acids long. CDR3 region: CATSDWRRGILGYGYTF. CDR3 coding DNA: TGTGCCACCAGTGATTGGCGCAGGGGAATTCTCGGGTATGGCTACACCTTC.

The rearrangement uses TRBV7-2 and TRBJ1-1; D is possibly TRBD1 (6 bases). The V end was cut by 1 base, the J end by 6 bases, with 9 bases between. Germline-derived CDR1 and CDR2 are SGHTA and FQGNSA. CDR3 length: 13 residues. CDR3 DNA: TGTGCCAGCAGCTTAGGGACAGCGCCTGAAGCTTTCTTT. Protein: CASSLGTAPEAFF.

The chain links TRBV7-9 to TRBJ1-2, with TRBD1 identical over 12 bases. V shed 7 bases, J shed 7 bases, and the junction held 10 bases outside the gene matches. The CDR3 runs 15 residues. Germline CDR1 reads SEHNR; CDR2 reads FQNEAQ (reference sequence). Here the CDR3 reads CASNVPGQGAIGYTF. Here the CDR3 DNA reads TGTGCCAGCAACGTCCCGGGACAGGGGGCCATTGGCTACACCTTC.

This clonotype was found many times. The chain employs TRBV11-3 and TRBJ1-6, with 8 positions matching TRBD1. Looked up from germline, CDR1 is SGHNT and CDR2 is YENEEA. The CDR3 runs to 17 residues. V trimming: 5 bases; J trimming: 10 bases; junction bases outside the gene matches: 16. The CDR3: CASSGQTGALVRSPLHF. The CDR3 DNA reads TGTGCCAGCAGCGGCCAGACAGGGGCCCTCGTGAGATCACCCCTCCACTTT.

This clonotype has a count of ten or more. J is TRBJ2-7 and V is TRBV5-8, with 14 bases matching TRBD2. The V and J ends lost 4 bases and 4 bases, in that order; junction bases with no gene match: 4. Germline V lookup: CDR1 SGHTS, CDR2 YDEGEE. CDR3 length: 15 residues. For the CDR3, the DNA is TGTGCCAGCAGCACGGGACTAGCGGGAGTGTACGAGCAGTACTTC. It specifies CASSTGLAGVYEQYF.

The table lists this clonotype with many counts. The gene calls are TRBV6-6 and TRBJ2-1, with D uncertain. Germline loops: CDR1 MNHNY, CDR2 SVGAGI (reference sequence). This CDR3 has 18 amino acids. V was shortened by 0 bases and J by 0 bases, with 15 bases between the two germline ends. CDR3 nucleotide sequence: TGTGCCAGCAGTTACTCAGTGGGTAGGCGGAGCTCCTACAATGAGCAGTTCTTC. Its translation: CASSYSVGRRSSYNEQFF.

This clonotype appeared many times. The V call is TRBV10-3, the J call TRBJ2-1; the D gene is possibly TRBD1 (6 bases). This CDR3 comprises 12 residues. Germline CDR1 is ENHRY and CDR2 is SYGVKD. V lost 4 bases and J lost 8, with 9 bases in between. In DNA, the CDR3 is TGTGCCATCAGTGTACAGGGCCATGAGCAGTTCTTC. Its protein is CAISVQGHEQFF.

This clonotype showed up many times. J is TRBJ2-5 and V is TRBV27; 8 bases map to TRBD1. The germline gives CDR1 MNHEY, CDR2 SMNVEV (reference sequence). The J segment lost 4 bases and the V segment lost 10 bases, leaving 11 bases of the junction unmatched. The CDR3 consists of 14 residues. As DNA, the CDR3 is TGTGCCACGGGCCAAGACAGGGGTGCAGAGACCCAGTACTTC. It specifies CATGQDRGAETQYF.

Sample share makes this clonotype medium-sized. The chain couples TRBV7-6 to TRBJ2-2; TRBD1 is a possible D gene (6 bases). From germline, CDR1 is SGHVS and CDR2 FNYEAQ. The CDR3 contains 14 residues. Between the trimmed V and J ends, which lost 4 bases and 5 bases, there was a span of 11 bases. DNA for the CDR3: TGTGCCAGCAGCTCACAGGGTTTGACCGGGGAGCTGTTTTTT. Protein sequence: CASSSQGLTGELFF.

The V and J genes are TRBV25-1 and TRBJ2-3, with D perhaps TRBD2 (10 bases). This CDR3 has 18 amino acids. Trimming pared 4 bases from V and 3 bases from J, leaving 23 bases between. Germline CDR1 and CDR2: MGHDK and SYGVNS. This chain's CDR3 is CASSAGTGTSATTDTQYF. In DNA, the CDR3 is TGTGCCAGCAGTGCCGGGACAGGGACTAGCGCTACGACAGATACGCAGTATTTT.

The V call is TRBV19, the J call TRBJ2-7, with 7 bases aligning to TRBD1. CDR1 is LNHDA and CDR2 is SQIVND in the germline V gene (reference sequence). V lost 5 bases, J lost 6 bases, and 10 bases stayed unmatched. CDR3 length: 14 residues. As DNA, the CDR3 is TGTGCCAGTAGTCCCGGGACAGTTATCGGCGAGCAGTACTTC. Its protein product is CASSPGTVIGEQYF.

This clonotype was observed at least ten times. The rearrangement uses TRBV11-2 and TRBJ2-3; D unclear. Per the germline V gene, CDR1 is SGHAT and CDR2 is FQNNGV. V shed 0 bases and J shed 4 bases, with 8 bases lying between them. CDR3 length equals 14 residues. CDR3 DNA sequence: TGTGCCAGCAGCTTAGAGGTTAGCTCAGATACGCAGTATTTT. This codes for CASSLEVSSDTQYF.

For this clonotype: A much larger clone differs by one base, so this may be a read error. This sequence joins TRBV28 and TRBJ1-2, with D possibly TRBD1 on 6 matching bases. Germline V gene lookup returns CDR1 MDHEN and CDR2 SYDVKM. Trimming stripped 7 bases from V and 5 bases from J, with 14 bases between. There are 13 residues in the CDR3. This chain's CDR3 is CASKYRDTYGYTF. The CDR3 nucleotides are TGTGCCAGCAAATATCGGGACACATATGGCTACACCTTC.

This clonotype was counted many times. The CDR3 region has the DNA TGTGCCAGCAGTCCCCAAGGAGCGGTGTACTACGAGCAGTACTTC. Its protein product is CASSPQGAVYYEQYF. The J gene is TRBJ2-7, the V gene TRBV27; a weak D match, TRBD2 (5 bases). Germline V gene sequence: CDR1 MNHEY, CDR2 SMNVEV (reference sequence). The CDR3 spans 15 residues. Between the trimmed V and J ends, which lost 5 bases and 3 bases, there was a span of 17 bases.

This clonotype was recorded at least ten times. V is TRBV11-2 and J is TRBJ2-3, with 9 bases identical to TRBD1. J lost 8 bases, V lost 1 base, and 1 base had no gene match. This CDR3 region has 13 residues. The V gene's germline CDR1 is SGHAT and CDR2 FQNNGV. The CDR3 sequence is CASSLGQGVTQYF. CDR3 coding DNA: TGTGCCAGCAGCTTAGGACAGGGGGTTACGCAGTATTTT. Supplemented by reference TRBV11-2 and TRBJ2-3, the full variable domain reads EAGVAQSPRYKIIEKRQSVAFWCNPISGHATLYWYQQILGQGPKLLIQFQNNGVVDDSQLPKDRFSAERLKGVDSTLKIQPAKLEDSAVYLCASSLGQGVTQYFGPGTRLTVL.

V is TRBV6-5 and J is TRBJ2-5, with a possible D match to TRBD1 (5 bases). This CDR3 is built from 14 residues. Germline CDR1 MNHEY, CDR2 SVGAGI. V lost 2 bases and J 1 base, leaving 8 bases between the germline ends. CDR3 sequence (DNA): TGTGCCAGCAGTTACGGTGACAGCCAAGAGACCCAGTACTTC. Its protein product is CASSYGDSQETQYF.

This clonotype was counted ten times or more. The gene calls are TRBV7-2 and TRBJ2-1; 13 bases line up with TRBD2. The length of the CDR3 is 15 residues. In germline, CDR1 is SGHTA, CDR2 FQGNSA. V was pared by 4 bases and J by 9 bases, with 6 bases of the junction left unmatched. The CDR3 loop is CASSSNRLAGGEQFF. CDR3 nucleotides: TGTGCCAGCAGCTCCAACAGACTAGCGGGAGGTGAGCAGTTCTTC.

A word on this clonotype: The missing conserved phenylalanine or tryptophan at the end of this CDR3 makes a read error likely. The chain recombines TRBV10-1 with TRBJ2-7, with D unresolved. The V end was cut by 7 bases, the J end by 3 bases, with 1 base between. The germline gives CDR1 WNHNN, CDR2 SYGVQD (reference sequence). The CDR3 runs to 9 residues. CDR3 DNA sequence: TGCGCCAGCATCTACGAGCAGTACCCC. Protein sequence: CASIYEQYP.

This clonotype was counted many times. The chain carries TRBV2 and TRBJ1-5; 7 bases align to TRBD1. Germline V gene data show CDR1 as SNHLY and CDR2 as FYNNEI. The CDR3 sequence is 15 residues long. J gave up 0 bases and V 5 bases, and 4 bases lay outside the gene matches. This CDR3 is CASSLQGYSNQPQHF. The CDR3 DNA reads TGTGCCAGCAGTCTACAGGGGTATAGCAATCAGCCCCAGCATTTT.

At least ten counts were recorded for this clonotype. The CDR3 region has the DNA TGTGCCAGCAGCTTCGCTGCCAGGGACTATGGCTACACCTTC. Encoded protein: CASSFAARDYGYTF. This rearrangement joins TRBV11-3 to TRBJ1-2; TRBD1 might be the D (5 bases). Trimming took off 3 bases at V and 3 bases at J, with 11 bases between the two ends. The germline V gene encodes CDR1 SGHNT and CDR2 YENEEA. CDR3 length equals 14 residues.

This chain's CDR3 is CSARDWGEMDEQYF. The CDR3 DNA sequence: TGCAGTGCTAGAGATTGGGGCGAAATGGACGAGCAGTACTTC. This sequence joins TRBV20-1 and TRBJ2-7; D possibly corresponds to TRBD1 (5 bases). This CDR3 region has 14 residues. The ends were cut back, 0 bases at V and 5 bases at J, with 14 bases in the middle. The germline gives CDR1 DFQATT, CDR2 SNEGSKA (reference sequence).

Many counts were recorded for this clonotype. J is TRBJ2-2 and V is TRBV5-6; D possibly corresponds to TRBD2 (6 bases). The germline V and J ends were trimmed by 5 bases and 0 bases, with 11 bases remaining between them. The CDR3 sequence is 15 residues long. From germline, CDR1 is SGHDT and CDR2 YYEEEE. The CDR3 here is CASSFGGTNTGELFF. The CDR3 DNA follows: TGTGCCAGCAGTTTCGGAGGGACGAACACCGGGGAGCTGTTTTTT.

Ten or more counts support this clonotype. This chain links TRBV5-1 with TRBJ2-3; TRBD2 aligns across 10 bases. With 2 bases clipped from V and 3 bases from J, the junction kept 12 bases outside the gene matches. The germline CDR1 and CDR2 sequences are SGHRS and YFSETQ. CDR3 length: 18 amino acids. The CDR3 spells CASSFTSGTSAKTDTQYF. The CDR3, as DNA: TGCGCCAGCAGCTTTACTTCCGGGACTAGCGCCAAAACAGATACGCAGTATTTT.